A single sample is the source of the 19 T cell receptor beta chains below, sequenced in a study of cytomegalovirus exposure and HLA in healthy donors. PCR employed 60 Vbeta and 13 Jbeta primers. Data came from immunoSEQ multiplex PCR; TCRdb stores just in-frame clones and leaves some out. In the table there are roughly 190,000 clones, around 78% of which are singletons. Sequenced: PBMCs. The origin of the receptors is a woman in her twenties or thirties in good health and CMV-seropositive.

The chain uses TRBV2 and TRBJ2-7, with a tentative D call TRBD1 (6 bases). Trimming took 7 bases from V and 6 from J, leaving 7 bases between them. The length of the CDR3 is 10 residues. Per germline, CDR1 SNHLY and CDR2 FYNNEI. CDR3 in DNA: TGTGCCAGCATGACAGGCGAGCAGTACTTC. Translated, it gives CASMTGEQYF.

The V and J genes are TRBV4-3 and TRBJ2-6, with TRBD2 matching 11 bases. The CDR3 extends over 18 amino acids. V shed 3 bases, J shed 0 bases, and the junction held 4 bases outside the gene matches. The germline CDR1 and CDR2 sequences are LGHNA and YSLEER. The CDR3 sequence is CASSHSGTSGSGANVLTF. Here the CDR3 DNA reads TGCGCCAGCAGCCACTCCGGGACTAGCGGCTCTGGGGCCAACGTCCTGACTTTC.

This chain uses TRBV9 with TRBJ1-4; D uncertain. The ends were cut back, 0 bases at V and 7 bases at J, with 10 bases in the middle. The germline V gene encodes CDR1 SGDLS and CDR2 YYNGEE. CDR3 length: 14 residues. In DNA, the CDR3 is TGTGCCAGCAGCGTAGCGGGTGTCGGTGAAAAACTGTTTTTT. As protein: CASSVAGVGEKLFF. The whole variable domain, remainder taken from reference TRBV9 and TRBJ1-4, is DSGVTQTPKHLITATGQRVTLRCSPRSGDLSVYWYQQSLDQGLQFLIQYYNGEERAKGNILERFSAQQFPDLHSELNLSSLELGDSALYFCASSVAGVGEKLFFGSGTQLSVL.

V usage is TRBV18 and J usage is TRBJ2-1; D might be TRBD1 (6 bases). CDR1 is KGHSH and CDR2 is LQKENI in the germline V gene. The V end lost 6 bases, the J end lost 4 bases, and 19 bases lay between the germline ends. This CDR3 region has 16 residues. CDR3 sequence reads: CASSQGGTYGYNEQFF. The DNA for the CDR3 is TGTGCCAGCTCCCAAGGGGGAACCTACGGATACAATGAGCAGTTCTTC.

The chain carries TRBV30 and TRBJ1-4; D perhaps matches TRBD1 (5 bases). The CDR3 contains 14 residues. Trimming pared 3 bases from V and 6 bases from J, leaving 14 bases between. CDR1 and CDR2 (germline): GTSNPN, SVGIG (reference sequence). CDR3 sequence: CAWSELGEDEKLFF. The CDR3 nucleotides are TGTGCCTGGAGCGAATTAGGGGAGGATGAAAAACTGTTTTTT.

The V gene is TRBV29-1, the J gene TRBJ2-7, with D perhaps matching TRBD2 (5 bases). V lost 7 bases and J 4 bases, leaving 17 bases between the germline ends. Germline V gives CDR1 SQVTM, CDR2 ANQGSEA. This CDR3 has 13 amino acids. CDR3 DNA: TGCAGCGCCCGACGGGAAGGTTCGTACGAGCAGTACTTC. The encoded protein is CSARREGSYEQYF.

The CDR3 protein is CASSQWGTGGQETQYF. The CDR3 nucleotides read TGCGCCAGCAGCCAATGGGGGACAGGAGGCCAAGAGACCCAGTACTTC. This rearrangement joins TRBV4-1 to TRBJ2-5; TRBD1 aligns across 8 bases. This CDR3 has 16 amino acids. Germline loops: CDR1 MGHRA, CDR2 YSYEKL. The trim removed 2 bases at V and 1 base at J, leaving 6 bases unmatched.

Points on this clone: An end of the junction differs from the germline gene, which may be a read error. The chain carries TRBV28 and TRBJ1-3; D gene ambiguous. Germline CDR1 reads MDHEN; CDR2 reads SYDVKM. The CDR3 totals 14 residues. The CDR3 bases are TGTGCTAGCAGTTTTCTGGGCTTTGGAAACACCATATATTTT. Its protein is CASSFLGFGNTIYF.

This chain links TRBV30 with TRBJ2-7, with D possibly TRBD1 on 6 matching bases. The V gene's germline CDR1 is GTSNPN and CDR2 SVGIG (reference sequence). The V gene lost 4 bases and the J gene lost 2 bases, with 12 bases spanning the gap. CDR3 length: 13 amino acids. CDR3 in DNA: TGTGCCTGGACAGCGGACAGAGCCTACGAGCAGTACTTC. It specifies CAWTADRAYEQYF.

The chain joins TRBV4-1 to TRBJ1-1; 7 bases are shared with TRBD1. After removal of 4 bases from V and 1 base from J, the junction contained 9 bases not matched to a gene. Per germline, CDR1 MGHRA and CDR2 YSYEKL. This CDR3 comprises 16 residues. CDR3 bases: TGCGCCAGCAGCCGGAAAACGCGGACAGGGAACACTGAAGCTTTCTTT. It specifies CASSRKTRTGNTEAFF.

This clone was observed a handful of times. The V call is TRBV4-2, the J call TRBJ2-7; maybe TRBD2 (6 bases). This CDR3 region has 18 residues. With 6 bases removed from V and 3 bases from J, the gap between germline ends came to 27 bases. CDR1 and CDR2 (germline): LGHNA, YNFKEQ. CDR3 nucleotide sequence: TGTGCCAGCAGTCCGAAGTGGTGGGCTAGGGAGGCGAACTACGAGCAGTACTTC. This sequence encodes CASSPKWWAREANYEQYF.

The chain recombines TRBV28 with TRBJ2-5; maybe TRBD2 (6 bases). There are 13 residues in the CDR3. V lost 6 bases and J 1 base, leaving 9 bases between the germline ends. In germline, CDR1 is MDHEN, CDR2 SYDVKM. In nucleotides, the CDR3 is TGTGCCAGCAGCCGTAGCGGCCAAGAGACCCAGTACTTC. Translating gives CASSRSGQETQYF.

The chain employs TRBV30 and TRBJ1-6, with D tentatively TRBD1 (6 bases). V dropped 4 bases and J dropped 7 bases, with 20 bases sitting between them. The CDR3 runs to 16 residues. Germline-derived CDR1 and CDR2 are GTSNPN and SVGIG (reference sequence). The CDR3 loop reads CAWTPGGPSRNSPLHF. DNA of the CDR3: TGTGCCTGGACCCCCGGGGGGCCGAGTCGGAATTCACCCCTCCACTTT. The entire variable domain, with the rest obtained from reference TRBV30 and TRBJ1-6, is as follows: SQTIHQWPATLVQPVGSPLSLECTVEGTSNPNLYWYRQAAGRGLQLLFYSVGIGQISSEVPQNLSASRPQDRQFILSSKKLLLSDSGFYLCAWTPGGPSRNSPLHFGNGTRLTVT.

The V gene is TRBV28, the J gene TRBJ1-2, with D uncertain. CDR1 is MDHEN and CDR2 is SYDVKM in the germline V gene. This CDR3 has 15 amino acids. With 4 bases removed from V and 5 bases from J, the gap between germline ends came to 17 bases. The CDR3 is CASSSPGRPDYGYTF. The CDR3 DNA reads as TGTGCCAGCAGTTCCCCCGGCAGGCCCGATTATGGCTACACCTTC.

J is TRBJ1-5 and V is TRBV28, with D perhaps TRBD1 (6 bases). This CDR3 spans 15 amino acids. Germline CDR1 and CDR2: MDHEN and SYDVKM. The V gene lost 7 bases and the J gene lost 0 bases, with 13 bases spanning the gap. Here the CDR3 reads CASISGVYSNQPQHF. CDR3 nucleotides: TGTGCCAGCATTTCAGGGGTGTATAGCAATCAGCCCCAGCATTTT.

The rearrangement joins TRBV10-2 to TRBJ1-3, with 9 bases matching TRBD1. Trimming removed 0 bases from V and 1 base from J; junction bases left unmatched: 4. CDR1 is WSHSY, CDR2 SAAADI, per germline. This CDR3 comprises 17 residues. This CDR3 is CASSESPDRGSGNTIYF. In DNA, the CDR3 is TGCGCCAGCAGTGAGTCCCCGGACAGGGGATCTGGAAACACCATATATTTT.

V usage is TRBV28 and J usage is TRBJ2-3, with 12 bases aligning to TRBD2. V lost 6 bases, J lost 7 bases, and 5 bases stayed unmatched. Germline V gene lookup returns CDR1 MDHEN and CDR2 SYDVKM. CDR3 length: 14 amino acids. CDR3 residues: CASRTSGGAHTQYF. The CDR3 region has the DNA TGTGCCAGCAGGACTAGCGGGGGTGCTCATACGCAGTATTTT.

This chain uses TRBV2 with TRBJ1-5; D is unclear. Germline CDR1 reads SNHLY; CDR2 reads FYNNEI. The CDR3 is made up of 14 amino acids. The germline V and J ends were trimmed by 1 base and 6 bases, with 10 bases remaining between them. The chain's CDR3 is CASSEGQRSQPQHF. The CDR3 DNA follows: TGTGCCAGCAGTGAAGGGCAGAGGAGTCAGCCCCAGCATTTT.

This sequence joins TRBV9 and TRBJ1-6; D not certain. Trimming removed 4 bases at V and 6 bases at J, with 8 bases between. The germline V gene encodes CDR1 SGDLS and CDR2 YYNGEE. The CDR3 is made up of 13 amino acids. CDR3 DNA sequence: TGTGCCAGCAGCCCAAGCGCTAATTCACCCCTCCACTTT. Protein product: CASSPSANSPLHF.